What follows are 27 T cell receptor beta chains derived from one specimen sequenced in a study of cytomegalovirus exposure and HLA in healthy donors. PCR primers comprised 60 Vbeta and 13 Jbeta primers. Repertoires were generated with immunoSEQ multiplex PCR, while TCRdb's copy carries only in-frame clones and drops some. The sample lists under 200,000 clones, roughly 80% occurring once. Material for sequencing was PBMCs. These receptor sequences come from a middle-aged man in good health and CMV-seronegative.

The chain carries TRBV6-4 and TRBJ1-2, with a tentative D call TRBD1 (5 bases). Germline CDR1 reads MRHNA; CDR2 reads SNTAGT. The V end lost 8 bases, the J end lost 3 bases, and 13 bases lay between the germline ends. The CDR3 consists of 13 residues. CDR3 sequence (DNA): TGTGCCAGCGCACCGGGCAGGGACTATGGCTACACCTTC. Protein: CASAPGRDYGYTF.

Comment on this clone: In the same sample, other DNA sequences code for this CDR3. The rearrangement links TRBV28 to TRBJ2-1, with 8 bases fitting TRBD2. CDR3 length: 15 residues. Per the germline V gene, CDR1 is MDHEN and CDR2 is SYDVKM. J gave up 7 bases and V 2 bases, and 7 bases lay outside the gene matches. The CDR3, as DNA: TGTGCCAGCAGTTTAGCGGGGGGCCCTTTGAATGAGCAGTTCTTC. The encoded protein is CASSLAGGPLNEQFF.

In DNA form, the CDR3 reads TGTGCCAGCAGTCCCTACAGGGATACGGAGACCCAGTACTTC. It codes for CASSPYRDTETQYF. This sequence joins TRBV6-1 and TRBJ2-5, with a tentative D call TRBD1 (6 bases). Germline values: CDR1 MNHNS, CDR2 SASEGT. Between the trimmed V and J ends, which lost 5 bases and 5 bases, there was a span of 15 bases. The CDR3 covers 14 residues.

The chain couples TRBV27 to TRBJ2-3; TRBD2 is a possible D gene (5 bases). Between the trimmed V and J ends, which lost 9 bases and 2 bases, there was a span of 15 bases. CDR1 is MNHEY and CDR2 is SMNVEV in the germline V gene (reference sequence). The CDR3 is 14 residues long. CDR3 in DNA: TGTGCCAGTACTAGTTTGTGGTACACAGATACGCAGTATTTT. Translating it yields CASTSLWYTDTQYF.

J is TRBJ2-1 and V is TRBV20-1; D uncertain. The V gene lost 2 bases and the J gene lost 6 bases, with 5 bases spanning the gap. The germline V gene has CDR1 DFQATT and CDR2 SNEGSKA (reference sequence). CDR3 length equals 11 residues. CDR3: CSARQANEQFF. CDR3 DNA: TGCAGTGCTAGACAGGCCAATGAGCAGTTCTTC.

V usage is TRBV19 and J usage is TRBJ1-2; the match to TRBD1 covers 8 bases. V shed 6 bases, J shed 0 bases, and the junction held 15 bases outside the gene matches. Germline lookup yields CDR1 LNHDA and CDR2 SQIVND (reference sequence). CDR3 length equals 18 residues. The CDR3 sequence: CASSRDRGRTQANYGYTF. The CDR3 DNA follows: TGTGCCAGTAGCCGAGACAGGGGCCGAACCCAAGCTAACTATGGCTACACCTTC.

This chain links TRBV18 with TRBJ2-2; 9 bases match TRBD1. V was pared by 2 bases and J by 5 bases, with 3 bases of the junction left unmatched. Looked up from germline, CDR1 is KGHSH and CDR2 is LQKENI. The CDR3 has 15 residues. The CDR3 here is CASSPSGTGTGELFF. In DNA form, the CDR3 reads TGTGCCAGCTCACCATCCGGGACAGGGACCGGGGAGCTGTTTTTT.

The chain uses TRBV7-2 and TRBJ2-3, with 10 nucleotides matching TRBD2. There are 16 residues in the CDR3. Germline values: CDR1 SGHTA, CDR2 FQGNSA. Trimming at V came to 2 bases and at J to 3 bases, leaving 5 bases not matched to a gene. CDR3 in amino acids: CASSLRSGGATDTQYF. CDR3 sequence (DNA): TGTGCCAGCAGCTTACGAAGCGGGGGGGCTACAGATACGCAGTATTTT.

This clone has more than one count but fewer than ten. The CDR3 here is CASSLQGGTEAFF. CDR3 nucleotides: TGCGCCAGCAGCCTACAGGGCGGTACTGAAGCTTTCTTT. V and J are TRBV4-3 and TRBJ1-1; tentatively, D is TRBD1 (6 bases). Germline-derived CDR1 and CDR2 are LGHNA and YSLEER. Deletions cut 4 bases from V and 5 bases from J, with 11 bases between. The CDR3 extends over 13 amino acids.

The chain employs TRBV4-1 and TRBJ2-7, with 7 bases aligning to TRBD2. Germline CDR1 is MGHRA and CDR2 is YSYEKL. This CDR3 contains 16 residues. The V and J ends lost 0 bases and 3 bases, in that order; junction bases with no gene match: 8. CDR3 sequence: CASSQEASGQGYEQYF. As DNA, the CDR3 is TGCGCCAGCAGCCAAGAGGCTAGCGGACAAGGCTACGAGCAGTACTTC.

J is TRBJ1-3 and V is TRBV10-1; maybe TRBD1 (5 bases). The CDR3 covers 15 residues. In germline, CDR1 is WNHNN, CDR2 SYGVQD (reference sequence). V lost 2 bases and J 2 bases, leaving 10 bases between the germline ends. The CDR3 here is CASSENQGAGNTIYF. CDR3 nucleotides: TGCGCCAGCAGTGAGAACCAGGGTGCTGGAAACACCATATATTTT.

This clone was observed a few times. The chain uses TRBV27 and TRBJ2-1; 9 bases match TRBD1. The V segment lost 7 bases and the J segment 9 bases; nucleotides outside the gene matches: 19. Germline CDR1 MNHEY, CDR2 SMNVEV (reference sequence). This CDR3 has 17 amino acids. CDR3 bases: TGTGCCAGCACTACCATCTTCCGGGACAGGGAGGATACTGAGCAGTTCTTC. Its protein product is CASTTIFRDREDTEQFF.

This clone was detected only once. The chain joins TRBV6-5 to TRBJ2-3, with 7 bases that match TRBD2. The V segment lost 4 bases and the J segment 5 bases; nucleotides outside the gene matches: 12. The germline gives CDR1 MNHEY, CDR2 SVGAGI. The CDR3 loop spans 16 amino acids. In DNA, the CDR3 is TGTGCCAGCAGTTTGGTGGCGGGGGTGGCGCGAGATACGCAGTATTTT. Encoded protein: CASSLVAGVARDTQYF.

The chain carries TRBV15 and TRBJ2-1; tentatively, D is TRBD1 (6 bases). The germline gives CDR1 LNHNV, CDR2 YYDKDF (reference sequence). The CDR3 runs to 16 residues. The ends were cut back, 0 bases at V and 8 bases at J, with 17 bases in the middle. As DNA, the CDR3 is TGTGCCACCAGCAGAGATAGGGGCCAGGGGTACGATGAGCAGTTCTTC. Translating it yields CATSRDRGQGYDEQFF.

The chain carries TRBV7-9 and TRBJ2-7, with TRBD2 matching over 7 bases. CDR1 is SEHNR and CDR2 is FQNEAQ in the germline V gene (reference sequence). With V trimmed by 4 bases and J by 2 bases, 11 bases remained unmatched. There are 16 residues in the CDR3. CDR3 nucleotides: TGTGCCAGCAGCTCGACAAGGGGCGGGGGTACCTACGAGCAGTACTTC. Translation: CASSSTRGGGTYEQYF.

The rearrangement uses TRBV6-5 and TRBJ2-3; 7 nucleotides line up with TRBD2. There are 14 residues in the CDR3. Germline-derived CDR1 and CDR2 are MNHEY and SVGAGI. Losses at the gene ends were 1 base for V and 5 bases for J; bases not matched to a gene: 3. CDR3 protein: CASSYWGGEDTQYF. CDR3 coding DNA: TGTGCCAGCAGTTACTGGGGGGGGGAAGATACGCAGTATTTT.

DNA of the CDR3: TGTGCCAGCAGCTTCGGACAGGCCCCTTTGAACACTGAAGCTTTCTTT. Residues: CASSFGQAPLNTEAFF. The chain employs TRBV7-6 and TRBJ1-1; 7 bases are shared with TRBD1. After removal of 3 bases from V and 0 bases from J, the junction contained 7 bases not matched to a gene. Germline V lookup: CDR1 SGHVS, CDR2 FNYEAQ. There are 16 residues in the CDR3.

The chain joins TRBV5-1 to TRBJ2-5; TRBD1 agrees at 7 bases. This CDR3 spans 14 amino acids. V was clipped by 2 bases and J by 4 bases; unmatched bases: 5. CDR1 SGHRS and CDR2 YFSETQ come from the germline V gene. The CDR3 DNA reads as TGCGCCAGCAGCTTATTAGGGGGCGGAGAGACCCAGTACTTC. Translating gives CASSLLGGGETQYF.

This sequence joins TRBV18 and TRBJ1-2, with 9 bases fitting TRBD1. Germline V lookup: CDR1 KGHSH, CDR2 LQKENI. This CDR3 spans 13 amino acids. Losses at the gene ends were 4 bases for V and 8 bases for J; bases not matched to a gene: 5. In DNA form, the CDR3 reads TGTGCCAGCTCACGAACAGGGGGCGAGGGCTACACCTTC. The encoded protein is CASSRTGGEGYTF.

This clone appeared a few times. The chain recombines TRBV6-5 with TRBJ2-5, with D tentatively TRBD1 (7 bases). Germline CDR1 is MNHEY and CDR2 is SVGAGI. The CDR3 covers 14 residues. V was trimmed by 4 bases and J by 7 bases, leaving 16 bases between them. CDR3 nucleotides: TGTGCCAGCAGTTTGACAGGGAGGTATGGGACCCAGTACTTC. Amino acid sequence: CASSLTGRYGTQYF.

The sample holds a few counts of this clone. DNA of the CDR3: TGTGCCAGCAGCTTAGCGCGCGGACTAGCGGGGGGGCCCTCCTACGAGCAGTACTTC. It translates to CASSLARGLAGGPSYEQYF. The chain carries TRBV7-8 and TRBJ2-7; 15 nucleotides line up with TRBD2. In germline, CDR1 is SGHVS, CDR2 FQNEAQ. This CDR3 comprises 19 residues. Unmatched junction bases numbered 6, after V lost 0 bases and J lost 0 bases.

This sequence joins TRBV7-3 and TRBJ1-2; the D gene is possibly TRBD1 (5 bases). Germline V gene lookup returns CDR1 SGHTA and CDR2 FQGTGA. The CDR3 extends over 13 amino acids. The ends were cut back, 2 bases at V and 8 bases at J, with 12 bases in the middle. In DNA, the CDR3 is TGTGCCAGCAGCTTACCGGGACTGGGGGGCTACACCTTC. Translation: CASSLPGLGGYTF.

The chain joins TRBV6-4 to TRBJ2-7; TRBD1 agrees at 9 bases. The CDR3 runs to 13 residues. The junction had 5 bases not matched to a gene; V was cut back by 4 bases and J by 7 bases. CDR1 is MRHNA, CDR2 SNTAGT, per germline. CDR3 sequence reads: CASSAVGTGEQYF. CDR3 DNA sequence: TGTGCCAGCAGTGCCGTGGGGACAGGGGAGCAGTACTTC.

This clone was found a few times. J is TRBJ1-5 and V is TRBV6-1; TRBD1 matches 9 bases. Trimming took 5 bases from V and 8 from J; bases not matched to a gene: 4. This CDR3 spans 13 amino acids. Germline lookup yields CDR1 MNHNS and CDR2 SASEGT. CDR3 nucleotide sequence: TGTGCCAGCAGTCGGGACAGGGATAAGCCCCAGCATTTT. Translated, it gives CASSRDRDKPQHF.

The V and J genes are TRBV28 and TRBJ1-6; TRBD1 matches at 8 bases. V gave up 6 bases and J gave up 7 bases; unmatched junction bases: 5. The V gene's germline CDR1 is MDHEN and CDR2 SYDVKM. This CDR3 has 14 residues. CDR3 bases: TGTGCCAGCAGGTCGACAGGGGCGAATTCACCCCTCCACTTT. Translated, it gives CASRSTGANSPLHF.

The chain employs TRBV2 and TRBJ2-1; D is possibly TRBD1 (6 bases). The V gene lost 2 bases and the J gene lost 4 bases, with 18 bases spanning the gap. Per the germline V gene, CDR1 is SNHLY and CDR2 is FYNNEI. The CDR3 totals 17 residues. CDR3 coding DNA: TGTGCCAGCAGTGAATTCACAGGGTTGGGGCCTTACAATGAGCAGTTCTTC. Residues: CASSEFTGLGPYNEQFF. The full variable domain, with the rest looked up from reference TRBV2 and TRBJ2-1, is EPEVTQTPSHQVTQMGQEVILRCVPISNHLYFYWYRQILGQKVEFLVSFYNNEISEKSEIFDDQFSVERPDGSNFTLKIRSTKLEDSAMYFCASSEFTGLGPYNEQFFGPGTRLTVL.

This chain connects TRBV11-2 to TRBJ2-5; D call uncertain. Germline values: CDR1 SGHAT, CDR2 FQNNGV. V dropped 2 bases and J dropped 5 bases, with 6 bases sitting between them. The CDR3 loop spans 12 amino acids. Here the CDR3 DNA reads TGTGCCAGCAGCTTATCCCGGGAGACCCAGTACTTC. Translation gives CASSLSRETQYF.